This TCR beta chain was recorded in a study of regulatory T cells. The V gene's germline CDR1 is KGHSH and CDR2 LQKENI. This CDR3 contains 13 residues. V was cut by 6 bases and J by 0 bases, with 3 bases left in between. This clone was recorded once. Its specificity is unknown. The primer mix had 52 TRBV and 13 TRBJ primers. Some clones are missing from TCRdb's copy, which holds only in-frame ones; the method was immunoSEQ multiplex PCR. Of 30,000 to 40,000 clones in the sample, around 91% were seen once. Patients, 2 to 39 years old, had expanded memory T-cell proportions. Study results and caveats: In CD3G-deficient patients, conventional CD4+ T cells were enriched for hydrophobic CDR3 residues at positions 6 and 7.

The source is a person between 18 and 35 years old with CD3G deficiency. This rearrangement joins TRBV18 to TRBJ2-6, with D unclear. The source material was conventional CD4+ T cells sorted from blood. The CDR3 DNA follows: TGTGCCAGCTCGAGCTCTGGGGCCAACGTCCTGACTTTC. Translated: CASSSSGANVLTF. Supplemented by reference TRBV18 and TRBJ2-6, the full variable domain reads NAGVMQNPRHLVRRRGQEARLRCSPMKGHSHVYWYRQLPEEGLKFMVYLQKENIIDESGMPKERFSAEFPKEGPSILRIQQVVRGDSAAYFCASSSSGANVLTFGAGSRLTVL.